This passage covers 29 T cell receptor beta chains from one sample sequenced in a study of T cell repertoires in cytomegalovirus infection. TCRdb fed the reads into MiXCR, producing one record per CDR3 protein. This table holds approximately 220,000 distinct CDR3 sequences, 35% to 40% found once. Their antigens remain unidentified. Sequenced here: CD8+ T cells from cultured PBMCs, sampled from culture after CMV antigen stimulation. These receptors were obtained from a human donor in good health (CMV status not recorded). Some clones in this sample may be carry-over from other donors' samples.

The chain is built from TRBV9 and TRBJ2-7; D might be TRBD1 (5 bases). CDR1 is SGDLS, CDR2 YYNGEE, per germline. This CDR3 contains 14 residues. V shed 0 bases and J shed 5 bases, with 12 bases lying between them. The CDR3 coding sequence is TGTGCCAGCAGCGTAGAGGGGCGACCTAACGAGCAGTACTTC. Translating gives CASSVEGRPNEQYF.

The V gene is TRBV28, the J gene TRBJ2-3; 8 nucleotides line up with TRBD1. V dropped 6 bases and J dropped 2; count of bases not matched to a gene: 4. Germline V gene sequence: CDR1 MDHEN, CDR2 SYDVKM. The CDR3 extends over 14 amino acids. The CDR3 reads CASSPGQDTDTQYF. CDR3 bases: TGTGCCAGCAGCCCGGGACAGGACACAGATACGCAGTATTTT. Together with reference TRBV28 and TRBJ2-3, the CDR3 gives the full variable domain: DVKVTQSSRYLVKRTGEKVFLECVQDMDHENMFWYRQDPGLGLRLIYFSYDVKMKEKGDIPEGYSVSREKKERFSLILESASTNQTSMYLCASSPGQDTDTQYFGPGTRLTVL.

The V call is TRBV9, the J call TRBJ2-2; 7 nucleotides align to TRBD2. The CDR3 runs to 15 residues. CDR1 and CDR2 from the germline V gene are SGDLS and YYNGEE. The V gene end was trimmed by 6 bases and the J gene end by 4 bases; junction bases not matched to a gene: 9. The CDR3 sequence: CASTQQAGLTGELFF. Written as DNA, the CDR3 is TGTGCCAGCACTCAACAAGCGGGACTCACCGGGGAGCTGTTTTTT.

The V gene is TRBV7-9, the J gene TRBJ2-7, with TRBD1 identical over 7 bases. This CDR3 has 15 residues. J lost 5 bases, V lost 1 base, and 8 bases had no gene match. Germline CDR1 reads SEHNR; CDR2 reads FQNEAQ (reference sequence). CDR3 protein: CASSLGTGVRNEQYF. The DNA of the CDR3 is TGTGCCAGCAGCTTAGGTACAGGGGTACGGAACGAGCAGTACTTC.

This clonotype turned up a few times. The V and J genes are TRBV28 and TRBJ2-5; 7 nucleotides match TRBD2. V lost 5 bases and J lost 4; bases outside the gene matches: 10. The CDR3 has 15 residues. From germline, CDR1 is MDHEN and CDR2 SYDVKM. DNA of the CDR3: TGTGCCAGCAGTCCGGGAGCTATAGCGGGAGAGACCCAGTACTTC. It is translated as CASSPGAIAGETQYF.

The chain employs TRBV20-1 and TRBJ2-1, with 7 bases that match TRBD2. Germline V gene sequence: CDR1 DFQATT, CDR2 SNEGSKA (reference sequence). V lost 3 bases, J lost 6 bases, and 8 bases stayed unmatched. CDR3 length equals 14 residues. DNA of the CDR3: TGCAGTGCTAGGGATACTGGGAGGGGCAATGAGCAGTTCTTC. Amino acid sequence: CSARDTGRGNEQFF.

This clonotype has only a few counts. The chain couples TRBV27 to TRBJ1-6, with D hard to call. The length of the CDR3 is 15 residues. Trimming removed 6 bases from V and 0 bases from J, with 9 bases in between. Germline V lookup: CDR1 MNHEY, CDR2 SMNVEV (reference sequence). Written as DNA, the CDR3 is TGTGCCAGCAGGACCGGGAGCTCCTATAATTCACCCCTCCACTTT. Protein sequence: CASRTGSSYNSPLHF.

The rearrangement links TRBV6-1 to TRBJ1-4; 7 nucleotides agree with TRBD1. V shed 5 bases, J shed 7 bases, and the junction held 7 bases outside the gene matches. In germline, CDR1 is MNHNS, CDR2 SASEGT. The CDR3 is made up of 14 amino acids. Here the CDR3 DNA reads TGTGCCAGCAGTAAGACAGGGTGGACTGAAAAACTGTTTTTT. Residues: CASSKTGWTEKLFF.

The chain joins TRBV7-9 to TRBJ1-1, with TRBD1 identical over 11 bases. V shed 5 bases, J shed 0 bases, and the junction held 5 bases outside the gene matches. Germline loops: CDR1 SEHNR, CDR2 FQNEAQ (reference sequence). The CDR3 runs 16 residues. The CDR3 DNA reads TGTGCCAGCAGCCGAAAGGGACAGGGGGTGAACACTGAAGCTTTCTTT. This encodes CASSRKGQGVNTEAFF.

The rearrangement links TRBV6-1 to TRBJ2-5; TRBD1 aligns across 7 bases. The V segment lost 2 bases and the J segment 2 bases; nucleotides outside the gene matches: 8. Germline values: CDR1 MNHNS, CDR2 SASEGT. The CDR3 has 16 residues. CDR3 protein: CASSEYSQGQQETQYF. CDR3 DNA sequence: TGTGCCAGCAGTGAATACTCACAGGGGCAACAAGAGACCCAGTACTTC.

The J gene is TRBJ2-7, the V gene TRBV9; 8 positions match TRBD1. Germline CDR1 is SGDLS and CDR2 is YYNGEE. V was clipped by 0 bases and J by 2 bases; unmatched bases: 4. The CDR3 covers 15 residues. The CDR3 nucleotides are TGTGCCAGCAGCGTAGCCCAGGGGGCCACCTACGAGCAGTACTTC. Protein sequence: CASSVAQGATYEQYF.

The rearrangement links TRBV6-4 to TRBJ1-1; D is uncertain. V was pared by 5 bases and J by 5 bases, with 18 bases between. The CDR3 covers 15 residues. Germline V gene data show CDR1 as MRHNA and CDR2 as SNTAGT. The CDR3 loop is CASSRFPSGETEAFF. The CDR3 coding sequence is TGTGCCAGCAGTCGATTTCCCTCAGGAGAAACTGAAGCTTTCTTT.

V usage is TRBV27 and J usage is TRBJ2-1, with 7 bases identical to TRBD1. The CDR3 sequence is 14 residues long. The J segment lost 6 bases and the V segment lost 2 bases, leaving 4 bases of the junction unmatched. CDR1 and CDR2 from the germline V gene are MNHEY and SMNVEV (reference sequence). The CDR3 region has the DNA TGTGCCAGCAGTTTAAAGAGACAGGGCAATGAGCAGTTCTTC. Translating it yields CASSLKRQGNEQFF.

V is TRBV27 and J is TRBJ1-6; TRBD1 aligns across 9 bases. V was clipped by 4 bases and J by 6 bases; unmatched bases: 4. This CDR3 region has 15 residues. Germline V gene sequence: CDR1 MNHEY, CDR2 SMNVEV (reference sequence). CDR3 protein: CASSSRDRANSPLHF. Written as DNA, the CDR3 is TGTGCCAGCAGTTCCCGGGACAGGGCTAATTCACCCCTCCACTTT.

The chain recombines TRBV7-6 with TRBJ2-3; unclear D gene. CDR3 length: 12 residues. Between the trimmed V and J ends, which lost 3 bases and 5 bases, there was a span of 6 bases. CDR1 is SGHVS and CDR2 is FNYEAQ in the germline V gene. In DNA, the CDR3 is TGTGCCAGCAGCTTGGTGGAAGATACGCAGTATTTT. Translation: CASSLVEDTQYF.

This clonotype was counted ten times or more. The J gene is TRBJ2-3, the V gene TRBV7-6; 10 bases fit TRBD2. Germline V gene lookup returns CDR1 SGHVS and CDR2 FNYEAQ. V was clipped by 5 bases and J by 4 bases; unmatched bases: 9. The CDR3 extends over 16 amino acids. The CDR3 region is CASSAMSGGASDTQYF. DNA for the CDR3: TGTGCCAGCAGCGCTATGAGCGGGGGGGCCTCAGATACGCAGTATTTT.

V is TRBV6-5 and J is TRBJ2-2, with D perhaps TRBD2 (6 bases). The CDR3 sequence is 16 residues long. Germline V gene lookup returns CDR1 MNHEY and CDR2 SVGAGI. Trimming pared 7 bases from V and 5 bases from J, leaving 20 bases between. The CDR3: CASTSWGEQVTGELFF. DNA of the CDR3: TGTGCCAGCACCTCGTGGGGGGAGCAGGTAACCGGGGAGCTGTTTTTT.

The chain is built from TRBV28 and TRBJ1-1, with 11 bases that match TRBD1. With 3 bases clipped from V and 3 bases from J, the junction kept 12 bases outside the gene matches. This CDR3 is built from 18 residues. Germline V gene sequence: CDR1 MDHEN, CDR2 SYDVKM. The CDR3 coding sequence is TGTGCCAGCAGTTTGAATGGACAGGGGGCGATGGGAGACACTGAAGCTTTCTTT. This translates into CASSLNGQGAMGDTEAFF.

V is TRBV27 and J is TRBJ2-5, with 9 bases aligning to TRBD1. V was pared by 4 bases and J by 5 bases, with 17 bases of the junction left unmatched. The germline V gene has CDR1 MNHEY and CDR2 SMNVEV (reference sequence). The CDR3 has 18 amino acids. The CDR3 nucleotides are TGTGCCAGCAGTTACCCTCCACCGGGACAGGGCCGAAAGGAGACCCAGTACTTC. The encoded protein is CASSYPPPGQGRKETQYF.

V gene TRBV24-1 combines with J gene TRBJ2-2; 12 bases are a match to TRBD2. J gave up 0 bases and V 6 bases, and 1 base lay outside the gene matches. Per the germline V gene, CDR1 is KGHDR and CDR2 is SFDVKD. The CDR3 extends over 16 amino acids. As DNA, the CDR3 is TGTGCCACCAGTTCTAGCGGGAGGGCGAACACCGGGGAGCTGTTTTTT. Its protein product is CATSSSGRANTGELFF.

This clonotype was observed many times. CDR3 in DNA: TGTGCCAGCAGCCACGCCGGGGGGGACTACTATGGCTACACCTTC. It encodes CASSHAGGDYYGYTF. The chain has TRBV7-3 and TRBJ1-2, with D perhaps matching TRBD1 (5 bases). The CDR3 spans 15 residues. The V and J ends lost 5 bases and 3 bases respectively, with 16 bases between them. CDR1 is SGHTA and CDR2 is FQGTGA in the germline V gene.

The table lists this clonotype with a few counts. The V gene is TRBV27, the J gene TRBJ1-6; a weak D match, TRBD1 (5 bases). V gave up 2 bases and J gave up 10 bases, with 12 bases separating them. The length of the CDR3 is 14 residues. Germline V gene sequence: CDR1 MNHEY, CDR2 SMNVEV (reference sequence). The CDR3, as DNA: TGTGCCAGCAGTTTAGGGGGAGTGGGGTCACCCCTCCACTTT. This translates into CASSLGGVGSPLHF.

The chain has TRBV27 and TRBJ1-5; D uncertain. Germline CDR1 MNHEY, CDR2 SMNVEV (reference sequence). This CDR3 comprises 16 residues. Trimming took off 4 bases at V and 2 bases at J, with 15 bases between the two ends. The CDR3 here is CASSSKGDWGNQPQHF. The CDR3 DNA is TGTGCCAGCAGTTCGAAGGGTGATTGGGGCAATCAGCCCCAGCATTTT.

This rearrangement joins TRBV7-8 to TRBJ1-2; TRBD1 agrees at 7 bases. CDR1 and CDR2 (germline): SGHVS, FQNEAQ. With V trimmed by 5 bases and J by 11 bases, 14 bases remained unmatched. The CDR3 runs 14 residues. The CDR3 DNA follows: TGTGCCAGCAGCCTCCGTAGGACAGGCGAATATTACACCTTC. Protein product: CASSLRRTGEYYTF.

This clonotype was recorded at least ten times. This chain links TRBV12-5 with TRBJ2-5, with 8 bases matching TRBD1. The CDR3 is 18 residues long. Germline values: CDR1 LGHNT, CDR2 FRNRAP. The J segment lost 3 bases and the V segment lost 3 bases, leaving 15 bases of the junction unmatched. The CDR3 region has the DNA TGTGCTAGTGGTTTTAGTTGGCAGGGGGCTGCCCTAAAAGAGACCCAGTACTTC. It specifies CASGFSWQGAALKETQYF. The complete variable domain, with remaining parts taken from reference TRBV12-5 and TRBJ2-5, reads DARVTQTPRHKVTEMGQEVTMRCQPILGHNTVFWYRQTMMQGLELLAYFRNRAPLDDSGMPKDRFSAEMPDATLATLKIQPSEPRDSAVYFCASGFSWQGAALKETQYFGPGTRLLVL.

The chain carries TRBV29-1 and TRBJ2-1, with TRBD2 matching 12 bases. The CDR3 extends over 17 amino acids. CDR1 is SQVTM, CDR2 ANQGSEA, per germline. With V trimmed by 1 base and J by 4 bases, 8 bases remained unmatched. CDR3 coding DNA: TGCAGCGTTGAAGGGCTAGCGGGAGGGAAGGATTACAATGAGCAGTTCTTC. Amino acids: CSVEGLAGGKDYNEQFF.

A few counts support this clonotype. The chain has TRBV27 and TRBJ2-2; 12 positions agree with TRBD2. The CDR3 is 16 amino acids. Germline values: CDR1 MNHEY, CDR2 SMNVEV (reference sequence). Trimming at V came to 5 bases and at J to 7 bases, leaving 8 bases not matched to a gene. CDR3 bases: TGTGCCAGCAGTCTGCGACTAGCGGGGGACCTCGGGGAGCTGTTTTTT. Translating gives CASSLRLAGDLGELFF.

The chain carries TRBV6-1 and TRBJ2-3; D is uncertain. The germline V and J ends were trimmed by 3 bases and 3 bases, with 16 bases remaining between them. Germline V lookup: CDR1 MNHNS, CDR2 SASEGT. The CDR3 spans 16 residues. The CDR3 reads CASSELVRQKTDTQYF. The CDR3 DNA sequence: TGTGCCAGCAGTGAGTTGGTGAGGCAGAAGACAGATACGCAGTATTTT.

This chain links TRBV27 with TRBJ2-1; a possible D gene is TRBD1 (6 bases). This CDR3 region has 14 residues. Germline V gene sequence: CDR1 MNHEY, CDR2 SMNVEV (reference sequence). Trimming took 6 bases from V and 1 from J, leaving 10 bases between them. CDR3 in amino acids: CASRVTGSYNEQFF. The CDR3 coding sequence is TGTGCCAGCAGAGTCACAGGGTCCTACAATGAGCAGTTCTTC.